The 16 T cell receptor beta chains presented below share a single source sample, sequenced in a study of blood T cell repertoires in COVID-19. Measured with immunoSEQ multiplex PCR; TCRdb has only the in-frame clones, and not every one. The sample includes approximately 140,000 clones, 84% of them seen just once. Specimen: peripheral blood. The receptors here all came from a man aged 25 to 40 with COVID-19, enrolled during active disease.

This CDR3 reads CASSVAPRREPYEQYF. In nucleotides, the CDR3 is TGTGCCAGCAGCGTAGCTCCCCGGCGGGAACCCTACGAGCAGTACTTC. The chain links TRBV9 to TRBJ2-7; D possibly corresponds to TRBD2 (6 bases). CDR3 length: 16 amino acids. The germline V gene encodes CDR1 SGDLS and CDR2 YYNGEE. Deletions cut 0 bases from V and 2 bases from J, with 15 bases between.

The chain carries TRBV2 and TRBJ2-7; 7 bases are a match to TRBD1. CDR1 is SNHLY and CDR2 is FYNNEI in the germline V gene. This CDR3 comprises 15 residues. V was clipped by 8 bases and J by 0 bases; unmatched bases: 10. The CDR3 DNA reads as TGTGCCAGCCACGACAGGGACCCGTACTCCTACGAGCAGTACTTC. Amino acids: CASHDRDPYSYEQYF.

The V call is TRBV15, the J call TRBJ2-6; D may be TRBD1 (6 bases). V was cut by 3 bases and J by 0 bases, with 9 bases left in between. Germline CDR1 LNHNV, CDR2 YYDKDF (reference sequence). The CDR3 sequence is 16 residues long. This CDR3 is CATSRDRSSGANVLTF. The CDR3 bases are TGTGCCACCAGCAGGGACAGAAGCTCTGGGGCCAACGTCCTGACTTTC.

In DNA form, the CDR3 reads TGTGCCAGCAGTTACTCAACAGGGCTCGAGCAGTACTTC. Protein product: CASSYSTGLEQYF. The V call is TRBV6-5, the J call TRBJ2-7, with D possibly being TRBD1 (6 bases). The germline CDR1 and CDR2 sequences are MNHEY and SVGAGI. The CDR3 is 13 residues long. V lost 0 bases, J lost 6 bases, and 9 bases lay in between.

The chain is built from TRBV19 and TRBJ2-5; D gene unclear. Per the germline V gene, CDR1 is LNHDA and CDR2 is SQIVND (reference sequence). CDR3 length: 13 residues. Trimming cost V 5 bases and J 5 bases, with 12 bases left between them. CDR3 nucleotides: TGTGCCAGTAGTCCGCTCGGCAGGGAGACCCAGTACTTC. This codes for CASSPLGRETQYF. Looking up the rest from reference TRBV19 and TRBJ2-5 gives the full variable domain: DGGITQSPKYLFRKEGQNVTLSCEQNLNHDAMYWYRQDPGQGLRLIYYSQIVNDFQKGDIAEGYSVSREKKESFPLTVTSAQKNPTAFYLCASSPLGRETQYFGPGTRLLVL.

In this sample, this clone turned up once. The chain couples TRBV6-2 or TRBV6-3 to TRBJ2-7; tentatively, D is TRBD2 (6 bases). CDR1 and CDR2 (germline): MNHEY, SVGEGT. V gave up 4 bases and J gave up 3 bases, with 7 bases separating them. The CDR3 extends over 12 amino acids. Written as DNA, the CDR3 is TGTGCCAGCAGTTTAGCGGTCTACGAGCAGTACTTC. This codes for CASSLAVYEQYF.

The chain links TRBV18 to TRBJ2-2, with 8 bases fitting TRBD2. CDR3 length: 16 residues. CDR1 is KGHSH, CDR2 LQKENI, per germline. J lost 3 bases, V lost 2 bases, and 5 bases had no gene match. For the CDR3, the DNA is TGTGCCAGCTCACCAAGAACACTAGCGGACACCGGGGAGCTGTTTTTT. Its protein is CASSPRTLADTGELFF.

The rearrangement joins TRBV7-9 to TRBJ1-6; D is unclear. Per the germline V gene, CDR1 is SEHNR and CDR2 is FQNEAQ (reference sequence). The CDR3 is 14 residues long. Trimming shortened V by 6 bases and J by 6 bases, and 12 bases separated the two germline ends. The CDR3 sequence is CASSPPGANSPLHF. CDR3 coding DNA: TGTGCCAGCAGTCCACCAGGCGCTAATTCACCCCTCCACTTT.

This CDR3 reads CASSLWSLGTGPGEQYF. In DNA form, the CDR3 reads TGTGCCAGCAGTTTATGGTCCCTCGGGACAGGCCCGGGCGAGCAGTACTTC. The rearrangement joins TRBV28 to TRBJ2-7, with 8 bases aligning to TRBD1. This CDR3 is 17 amino acids long. The germline CDR1 and CDR2 sequences are MDHEN and SYDVKM. V gave up 0 bases and J gave up 6 bases; unmatched junction bases: 13.

The J gene is TRBJ1-1, the V gene TRBV10-3; TRBD1 is a possible D gene (6 bases). Trimming removed 6 bases from V and 10 bases from J, with 15 bases in between. This CDR3 has 12 amino acids. Germline CDR1 reads ENHRY; CDR2 reads SYGVKD. The CDR3 nucleotides read TGTGCCATCAGGGGAGAGGGGGAAGGAGCTTTCTTT. Residues: CAIRGEGEGAFF.

This sequence joins TRBV30 and TRBJ1-5; tentative D call: TRBD1 (6 bases). Germline V gene data show CDR1 as GTSNPN and CDR2 as SVGIG (reference sequence). This CDR3 comprises 16 residues. Deletions cut 1 base from V and 1 base from J, with 14 bases between. CDR3 DNA sequence: TGTGCCTGGAGTGACTGGGCTGGGGGCAGCAATCAGCCCCAGCATTTT. It codes for CAWSDWAGGSNQPQHF.

By sample share, this clone is medium-sized. CDR3 nucleotide sequence: TGTGCCAGCAGTGAAGCGGGAGGCACAGATACGCAGTATTTT. Amino acids: CASSEAGGTDTQYF. The chain combines TRBV6-4 with TRBJ2-3, with TRBD2 matching 8 bases. Trimming removed 3 bases from V and 1 base from J; junction bases left unmatched: 0. From germline, CDR1 is MRHNA and CDR2 SNTAGT. The CDR3 is 14 amino acids.

This clone was observed a few times. The chain carries TRBV11-2 and TRBJ2-1; 7 bases line up with TRBD2. This CDR3 comprises 16 residues. Germline trimming cut 3 bases from V and 4 bases from J; bases unmatched to any gene: 9. The germline gives CDR1 SGHAT, CDR2 FQNNGV. The chain's CDR3 is CASSLTRGGGYNEQFF. As DNA, the CDR3 is TGTGCCAGCAGCTTGACCCGCGGGGGAGGGTACAATGAGCAGTTCTTC.

This clone was found once. V gene TRBV27 combines with J gene TRBJ1-6; D is ambiguous. The CDR3 runs to 12 residues. Germline-derived CDR1 and CDR2 are MNHEY and SMNVEV (reference sequence). Deletions cut 4 bases from V and 7 bases from J, with 5 bases between. The CDR3 DNA sequence: TGTGCCAGCAGTTACTCGAATTCACCCCTCCACTTT. As protein: CASSYSNSPLHF.

The rearrangement uses TRBV7-9 and TRBJ2-3, with D uncertain. The CDR3 consists of 12 residues. Per germline, CDR1 SEHNR and CDR2 FQNEAQ (reference sequence). Trimming shortened V by 5 bases and J by 9 bases, and 12 bases separated the two germline ends. CDR3 sequence: CASSPTTYTQYF. The DNA for the CDR3 is TGTGCCAGCAGCCCCACAACGTACACGCAGTATTTT.

This clone occurred once. V gene TRBV7-2 combines with J gene TRBJ1-5, with 7 bases lining up with TRBD1. After removal of 5 bases from V and 5 bases from J, the junction contained 6 bases not matched to a gene. Germline loops: CDR1 SGHTA, CDR2 FQGNSA. The CDR3 is 14 amino acids. The CDR3: CASSTWTGDQPQHF. The CDR3 DNA is TGTGCCAGCAGCACCTGGACAGGAGATCAGCCCCAGCATTTT.